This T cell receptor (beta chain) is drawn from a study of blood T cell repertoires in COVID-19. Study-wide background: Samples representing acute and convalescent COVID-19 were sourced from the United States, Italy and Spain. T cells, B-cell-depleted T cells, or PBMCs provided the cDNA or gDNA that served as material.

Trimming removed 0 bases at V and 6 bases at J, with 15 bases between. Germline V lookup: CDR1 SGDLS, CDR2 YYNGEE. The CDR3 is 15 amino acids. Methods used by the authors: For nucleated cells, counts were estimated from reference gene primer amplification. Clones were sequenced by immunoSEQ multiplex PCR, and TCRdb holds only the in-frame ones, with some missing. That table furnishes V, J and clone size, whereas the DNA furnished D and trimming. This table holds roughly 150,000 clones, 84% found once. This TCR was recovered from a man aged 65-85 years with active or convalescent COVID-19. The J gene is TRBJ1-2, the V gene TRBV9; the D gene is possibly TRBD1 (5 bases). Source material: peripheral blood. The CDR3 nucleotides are TGTGCCAGCAGCGTAGTGGGGCAACAACTAAATGGCTACACCTTC. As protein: CASSVVGQQLNGYTF.